This T cell receptor beta chain was obtained from a study of blood T cell repertoires in COVID-19. Clones were read by immunoSEQ multiplex PCR, and TCRdb kept only the in-frame ones, dropping some. This sample has about 120,000 clones, with around 90% found just once. This CDR3 spans 15 amino acids. The germline CDR1 and CDR2 sequences are MNHEY and SVGAGI. V was pared by 7 bases and J by 1 base, with 17 bases between. The rearrangement joins TRBV6-5 to TRBJ2-7; D gene uncertain. The clonotype was recovered from a woman in her fifties or sixties with COVID-19, enrolled during active disease. Material: peripheral blood. The CDR3 DNA is TGTGCCAGCAAACCCTGGAGAGACGGATCCTACGAGCAGTACTTC. Translating gives CASKPWRDGSYEQYF.